Below are 24 T cell receptor beta chains sequenced from a single sample in a study of regulatory T cells in long-lasting Graves disease. Time point defined: newly diagnosed GD, antithyroid drugs for less than 3 months. PBMC RNA was the source of the TCR library. Arm-PCR of CDR3 regions and iRepertoire HTBI primers were the basis on which TCR beta libraries were built. TCRdb reprocessed the multiplex PCR reads via MiXCR and lists one record per CDR3 protein. In the table there are around 250,000 distinct CDR3 sequences, around 21% of which are singletons. Sample: peripheral blood mononuclear cells (PBMCs), taken at new diagnosis, from a patient treated with antithyroid drugs. These receptor sequences come from a female donor with Graves disease.

This sequence joins TRBV19 and TRBJ1-3; D is perhaps TRBD1 (5 bases). CDR1 is LNHDA and CDR2 is SQIVND in the germline V gene (reference sequence). Trimming removed 6 bases from V and 0 bases from J, with 15 bases in between. The length of the CDR3 is 16 residues. For the CDR3, the DNA is TGTGCCAGTAGACCCGGGACCCTGGGCTCTGGAAACACCATATATTTT. It translates to CASRPGTLGSGNTIYF. Together with reference TRBV19 and TRBJ1-3, the CDR3 gives the full variable domain: DGGITQSPKYLFRKEGQNVTLSCEQNLNHDAMYWYRQDPGQGLRLIYYSQIVNDFQKGDIAEGYSVSREKKESFPLTVTSAQKNPTAFYLCASRPGTLGSGNTIYFGEGSWLTVV.

The V and J genes are TRBV27 and TRBJ2-7; 9 nucleotides agree with TRBD1. In germline, CDR1 is MNHEY, CDR2 SMNVEV (reference sequence). The V and J ends lost 7 bases and 5 bases, in that order; junction bases with no gene match: 6. This CDR3 spans 13 amino acids. The CDR3 reads CASTQTGGNEQYF. Written as DNA, the CDR3 is TGTGCCAGCACCCAGACAGGGGGAAACGAGCAGTACTTC.

The chain recombines TRBV29-1 with TRBJ1-2, with 10 bases identical to TRBD1. The CDR3 spans 15 residues. Germline-derived CDR1 and CDR2 are SQVTM and ANQGSEA. Unmatched junction bases numbered 10, after V lost 5 bases and J lost 4 bases. CDR3 amino acids: CSVQGRQGAPYGYTF. CDR3 DNA sequence: TGCAGCGTTCAGGGTAGACAGGGGGCACCCTATGGCTACACCTTC.

This chain links TRBV9 with TRBJ2-5; weak D call: TRBD2 (5 bases). The ends were cut back, 2 bases at V and 3 bases at J, with 8 bases in the middle. CDR1 is SGDLS, CDR2 YYNGEE, per germline. CDR3 length equals 13 residues. For the CDR3, the DNA is TGTGCCAGCAGCGTCGACGGGAAAGAGACCCAGTACTTC. This translates into CASSVDGKETQYF. Full variable domain (missing parts from reference TRBV9 and TRBJ2-5): DSGVTQTPKHLITATGQRVTLRCSPRSGDLSVYWYQQSLDQGLQFLIQYYNGEERAKGNILERFSAQQFPDLHSELNLSSLELGDSALYFCASSVDGKETQYFGPGTRLLVL.

This clonotype was found many times. The V gene is TRBV20-1, the J gene TRBJ1-6; TRBD1 matches 7 bases. Germline V lookup: CDR1 DFQATT, CDR2 SNEGSKA (reference sequence). CDR3 length equals 14 residues. The CDR3 nucleotides are TGCAGCCCAAGCCCCCGGGACAGCCATTCACCCCTCCACTTT. Its translation is CSPSPRDSHSPLHF.

The chain links TRBV14 to TRBJ2-2; maybe TRBD1 (5 bases). V lost 1 base and J lost 4, with 13 bases in between. CDR1 SGHDN and CDR2 FVKESK come from the germline V gene. The CDR3 contains 16 residues. The DNA for the CDR3 is TGTGCCAGCAGCCAAGTGGGCAGGGTTGGCACCGGGGAGCTGTTTTTT. The encoded protein is CASSQVGRVGTGELFF.

This clonotype came up many times. The chain carries TRBV29-1 and TRBJ2-2; 9 bases map to TRBD1. Germline lookup yields CDR1 SQVTM and CDR2 ANQGSEA. There are 14 residues in the CDR3. J was trimmed by 1 base and V by 3 bases; bases with no gene match: 0. CDR3 sequence (DNA): TGCAGCGTTGAGGACAGGGGGAACACCGGGGAGCTGTTTTTT. The encoded protein is CSVEDRGNTGELFF.

This clonotype came up many times. CDR3 nucleotide sequence: TGTGCCACCAGCAGAGATATACAGGGGGCGTATCAGCCCCAGCATTTT. It translates to CATSRDIQGAYQPQHF. V and J are TRBV15 and TRBJ1-5; 9 bases are shared with TRBD1. The J segment lost 5 bases and the V segment lost 0 bases, leaving 5 bases of the junction unmatched. The germline V gene encodes CDR1 LNHNV and CDR2 YYDKDF (reference sequence). The CDR3 runs 16 residues.

This clonotype was counted only a few times. The chain links TRBV29-1 to TRBJ2-3; D uncertain. V shed 1 base and J shed 5 bases, with 7 bases lying between them. CDR1 SQVTM and CDR2 ANQGSEA come from the germline V gene. The CDR3 length is 12 residues. CDR3 sequence: CSVEVGKDTQYF. The CDR3 bases are TGCAGCGTTGAAGTGGGGAAAGATACGCAGTATTTT.

This clonotype was detected ten times or more. This chain connects TRBV7-9 to TRBJ1-1; D uncertain. Per germline, CDR1 SEHNR and CDR2 FQNEAQ (reference sequence). The CDR3 sequence is 14 residues long. V was trimmed by 1 base and J by 4 bases, leaving 10 bases between them. The CDR3 DNA sequence: TGTGCCAGCAGCTTAGTCGCCGGACTCACTGAAGCTTTCTTT. Translated: CASSLVAGLTEAFF.

This clonotype occurred many times. J is TRBJ2-7 and V is TRBV29-1; possible D gene TRBD1, 5 bases. The V gene's germline CDR1 is SQVTM and CDR2 ANQGSEA. V gave up 4 bases and J gave up 2 bases, with 12 bases separating them. The CDR3 is made up of 13 amino acids. The CDR3 reads CSVGGAETYEQYF. The CDR3 nucleotides read TGCAGCGTTGGTGGGGCGGAGACCTACGAGCAGTACTTC.

This clonotype was recorded many times. The genes are TRBV29-1 and TRBJ2-3; tentatively, D is TRBD1 or TRBD2 (5 bases each). Germline values: CDR1 SQVTM, CDR2 ANQGSEA. The V and J ends lost 2 bases and 0 bases respectively, with 18 bases between them. The length of the CDR3 is 17 residues. DNA of the CDR3: TGCAGCGTTGAATTCCCCCCGGGACCCATGAGCACAGATACGCAGTATTTT. Its protein product is CSVEFPPGPMSTDTQYF.

This clonotype came up many times. The chain joins TRBV11-2 to TRBJ1-4, with no clear D. CDR1 SGHAT and CDR2 FQNNGV come from the germline V gene. CDR3 length: 14 residues. Between the trimmed V and J ends, which lost 2 bases and 4 bases, there was a span of 8 bases. The CDR3 sequence: CASSLRSDNEKLFF. As DNA, the CDR3 is TGTGCCAGCAGCTTACGGTCAGATAATGAAAAACTGTTTTTT.

This clonotype was seen ten or more times. This chain joins TRBV7-9 and TRBJ1-1, with 10 bases that match TRBD1. The V and J ends lost 2 bases and 1 base, in that order; junction bases with no gene match: 7. Germline CDR1 reads SEHNR; CDR2 reads FQNEAQ (reference sequence). This CDR3 has 17 residues. CDR3 in amino acids: CASSLWGQGRPNTEAFF. Here the CDR3 DNA reads TGTGCCAGCAGCTTATGGGGACAGGGGCGGCCGAACACTGAAGCTTTCTTT.

This clonotype showed up just a few times. The chain employs TRBV20-1 and TRBJ2-6, with D perhaps being TRBD1 or TRBD2 (5 bases each). Germline assignment: CDR1 DFQATT and CDR2 SNEGSKA (reference sequence). V lost 6 bases, J lost 12 bases, and 12 bases lay in between. This CDR3 spans 11 amino acids. CDR3 in amino acids: CSAGTPPVLTF. CDR3 coding DNA: TGCAGTGCAGGGACCCCCCCCGTCCTGACTTTC.

This clonotype has at least ten counts. The chain is built from TRBV3-1 and TRBJ1-2; a weak D match, TRBD1 (6 bases). The V gene's germline CDR1 is LGHDT and CDR2 YNNKEL (reference sequence). V was pared by 8 bases and J by 4 bases, with 20 bases between. The CDR3 runs 15 residues. The CDR3 region has the DNA TGTGCCAGCTCCACAGGGACGCTATCGGGCTATGGCTACACCTTC. This gives the protein CASSTGTLSGYGYTF.

This clonotype was picked up many times. This sequence joins TRBV29-1 and TRBJ1-2; 7 bases align to TRBD1. CDR3 length: 13 residues. The trim removed 0 bases at V and 8 bases at J, leaving 6 bases unmatched. Germline values: CDR1 SQVTM, CDR2 ANQGSEA. The CDR3 is CSVEDLAGGGYTF. CDR3 bases: TGCAGCGTTGAAGATCTGGCAGGGGGAGGCTACACCTTC.

This chain links TRBV6-2 or TRBV6-3 with TRBJ1-1; D remains ambiguous. Trimming removed 7 bases from V and 0 bases from J, with 9 bases in between. Per germline, CDR1 MNHEY and CDR2 SVGEGT. This CDR3 spans 13 amino acids. In DNA, the CDR3 is TGTGCCAGCACCCTGGTAATGAACACTGAAGCTTTCTTT. Translated, it gives CASTLVMNTEAFF.

This clonotype was counted many times. The chain combines TRBV2 with TRBJ2-5; D remains ambiguous. Germline CDR1 and CDR2: SNHLY and FYNNEI. V lost 7 bases, J lost 5 bases, and 8 bases lay in between. This CDR3 has 11 residues. The chain's CDR3 is CASKFGETQYF. Here the CDR3 DNA reads TGTGCCAGCAAGTTTGGTGAGACCCAGTACTTC.

V gene TRBV3-1 combines with J gene TRBJ2-3, with TRBD2 matching over 13 bases. Germline trimming cut 1 base from V and 1 base from J; bases unmatched to any gene: 8. Germline V gene lookup returns CDR1 LGHDT and CDR2 YNNKEL (reference sequence). The CDR3 has 19 amino acids. The CDR3 region has the DNA TGTGCCAGCAGCCAAGGAGTTCGGACTAGCGGGAGAGGCACAGATACGCAGTATTTT. Its translation: CASSQGVRTSGRGTDTQYF.

This clonotype was observed once. A far larger clone is only one base removed, so a read error is likely. Since no conserved phenylalanine or tryptophan closes the CDR3, a read error is the likely cause. CDR3 in DNA: TGTGCCAGCAGCTCGTTTAATGGGCAGCCCCAGCATTCT. Protein product: CASSSFNGQPQHS. The chain links TRBV5-6 to TRBJ1-5; no clear D. Trimming removed 3 bases at V and 7 bases at J, with 11 bases between. The CDR3 spans 13 residues. Germline values: CDR1 SGHDT, CDR2 YYEEEE.

This clonotype showed up just once. This sequence may be a read error, since a much larger clone differs from it by one base. The V call is TRBV6-2 or TRBV6-3, the J call TRBJ2-1; 8 bases align to TRBD2. This CDR3 has 14 amino acids. Germline V gene data show CDR1 as MNHEY and CDR2 as SVGEGT. With 5 bases clipped from V and 13 bases from J, the junction kept 13 bases outside the gene matches. Here the CDR3 DNA reads TGTGCCAGCAGTGAGTCAGGGGCGGGGGGCCGACAGTTCTTC. This sequence encodes CASSESGAGGRQFF.

The table lists this clonotype with a few counts. Possible read error: a much larger clone is one base away. This rearrangement joins TRBV9 to TRBJ2-3, with D hard to call. The CDR3 totals 14 residues. Germline V CDR1 and CDR2: SGDLS, YYNGEE. The CDR3 coding sequence is TGTGCCAGCAGCGTAGATCCAAGCACAGATACGCGGTATTTT. This encodes CASSVDPSTDTRYF. Supplemented by reference TRBV9 and TRBJ2-3, the full variable domain reads DSGVTQTPKHLITATGQRVTLRCSPRSGDLSVYWYQQSLDQGLQFLIQYYNGEERAKGNILERFSAQQFPDLHSELNLSSLELGDSALYFCASSVDPSTDTRYFGPGTRLTVL.

This clonotype has a count of ten or more. The chain joins TRBV27 to TRBJ2-7, with a possible D match to TRBD1 (6 bases). Per germline, CDR1 MNHEY and CDR2 SMNVEV (reference sequence). The CDR3 is 15 amino acids. V gave up 0 bases and J gave up 0 bases, with 9 bases separating them. The CDR3: CASSLSGTSSYEQYF. The CDR3 bases are TGTGCCAGCAGTTTATCAGGGACAAGCTCCTACGAGCAGTACTTC.